This T cell receptor (beta chain) was found in a study of T-cell memory formation after mild COVID-19. Whole-study context: Each donor largely had its own TCR clusters.

The table lists this clonotype with a few counts. Antigen specificity is unknown. Findings of the study overall: Several responding clones turned up in pre-infection memory, indicating that cross-reactive memory may have taken part. Those CD4+ clones that contracted were mainly in CM and EM (CD8+ ones in EMRA).

CDR3 length equals 12 residues. The V end lost 7 bases, the J end lost 2 bases, and 6 bases lay between the germline ends. TCRdb fed the 5' RACE reads into MiXCR, producing one record per CDR3 protein. The sample records fewer than 700,000 distinct CDR3 sequences, about 20% being singletons. Material for sequencing was PBMCs or a T cell subset sorted from them (not recorded which). This clonotype originated in an adult woman who had mild COVID-19 (a few samples of this study predate the infection). Cell type and time point are not known. The chain joins TRBV12-3 or TRBV12-4 to TRBJ2-1, with D possibly matching TRBD2 (5 bases). Here the CDR3 reads CASTLAYNEQFF. CDR3 in DNA: TGTGCCAGCACACTAGCCTACAATGAGCAGTTCTTC.